These 22 T cell receptor beta chains originate from one sample sequenced in a study of shared clonotypes between healthy human individuals. Assay: immunoSEQ multiplex PCR; the TCRdb copy retains only in-frame clones and omits some. The sample includes some 500,000 clones, 95% to 97% of them seen just once. The specimen was naive CD4+ T cells sorted from blood. Stated subset: CD45RA+ positively selected. These receptor sequences come from a woman in her twenties or thirties in good health.

V is TRBV27 and J is TRBJ1-2; D call uncertain. The CDR3 is made up of 11 amino acids. Germline CDR1 reads MNHEY; CDR2 reads SMNVEV (reference sequence). V gave up 8 bases and J gave up 4 bases, with 8 bases separating them. CDR3 region: CASPPLYGYTF. CDR3 coding DNA: TGTGCCAGCCCCCCCCTCTATGGCTACACCTTC.

The rearrangement joins TRBV18 to TRBJ1-4, with a weak D call TRBD1 (6 bases). V was trimmed by 3 bases and J by 8 bases, leaving 10 bases between them. This CDR3 contains 13 residues. Germline assignment: CDR1 KGHSH and CDR2 LQKENI. CDR3 sequence: CASSPSGVEKLFF. CDR3 coding DNA: TGTGCCAGCTCACCGTCAGGGGTGGAAAAACTGTTTTTT.

The DNA of the CDR3 is TGTGCCAGCAGCCCCGCCAGGAATTCACCCCTCCACTTT. Its protein is CASSPARNSPLHF. The rearrangement uses TRBV11-2 and TRBJ1-6, with no clear D. The CDR3 loop spans 13 amino acids. In germline, CDR1 is SGHAT, CDR2 FQNNGV. The V end lost 5 bases, the J end lost 7 bases, and 9 bases lay between the germline ends.

The rearrangement joins TRBV30 to TRBJ1-4, with a weak D call TRBD1 (5 bases). The V gene's germline CDR1 is GTSNPN and CDR2 SVGIG (reference sequence). Trimming removed 7 bases at V and 8 bases at J, with 17 bases between. The CDR3 runs to 13 residues. This chain's CDR3 is CAYNGAGNEKLFF. The CDR3 DNA sequence: TGTGCCTACAACGGGGCAGGAAACGAAAAACTGTTTTTT. Full variable domain (missing parts from reference TRBV30 and TRBJ1-4): SQTIHQWPATLVQPVGSPLSLECTVEGTSNPNLYWYRQAAGRGLQLLFYSVGIGQISSEVPQNLSASRPQDRQFILSSKKLLLSDSGFYLCAYNGAGNEKLFFGSGTQLSVL.

The gene calls are TRBV2 and TRBJ2-3; 10 nucleotides align to TRBD2. There are 18 residues in the CDR3. Germline loops: CDR1 SNHLY, CDR2 FYNNEI. The J segment lost 0 bases and the V segment lost 4 bases, leaving 10 bases of the junction unmatched. CDR3 sequence: CASSGLAGAPASTDTQYF. In DNA form, the CDR3 reads TGTGCCAGCAGTGGGCTAGCGGGAGCCCCAGCTAGCACAGATACGCAGTATTTT.

J is TRBJ1-1 and V is TRBV30; 10 bases align to TRBD1. The J segment lost 1 base and the V segment lost 5 bases, leaving 19 bases of the junction unmatched. The germline V gene has CDR1 GTSNPN and CDR2 SVGIG (reference sequence). This CDR3 is 19 amino acids long. The CDR3 here is CAWPPRTPSGTGENTEAFF. The CDR3 region has the DNA TGTGCCTGGCCACCCCGGACCCCCTCGGGGACAGGGGAGAACACTGAAGCTTTCTTT.

V usage is TRBV7-2 and J usage is TRBJ2-7; 9 nucleotides line up with TRBD1. Germline V gene sequence: CDR1 SGHTA, CDR2 FQGNSA. Trimming at V came to 5 bases and at J to 4 bases, leaving 9 bases not matched to a gene. The CDR3 has 15 residues. The CDR3 reads CASSPTGQGWYEQYF. CDR3 nucleotides: TGTGCCAGCAGCCCCACGGGACAGGGTTGGTACGAGCAGTACTTC.

The chain recombines TRBV6-5 with TRBJ1-1; 9 nucleotides line up with TRBD1. The junction had 3 bases not matched to a gene; V was cut back by 6 bases and J by 1 base. CDR1 and CDR2 from the germline V gene are MNHEY and SVGAGI. The length of the CDR3 is 14 residues. The CDR3 here is CASSPDRGNTEAFF. CDR3 nucleotides: TGTGCCAGCAGCCCGGACAGGGGGAACACTGAAGCTTTCTTT.

This chain connects TRBV2 to TRBJ1-1; perhaps TRBD1 as D (5 bases). V lost 10 bases, J lost 2 bases, and 14 bases lay in between. This CDR3 has 13 amino acids. Per the germline V gene, CDR1 is SNHLY and CDR2 is FYNNEI. CDR3 sequence: CAIHGQGNTEAFF. CDR3 bases: TGTGCCATCCACGGGCAGGGTAACACTGAAGCTTTCTTT.

The chain joins TRBV5-1 to TRBJ1-1, with a tentative D call TRBD1 (6 bases). CDR3 size: 16 residues. The germline V and J ends were trimmed by 0 bases and 2 bases, with 14 bases remaining between them. CDR1 and CDR2 (germline): SGHRS, YFSETQ. The CDR3: CASSLAGLGGNTEAFF. The CDR3 region has the DNA TGCGCCAGCAGCTTGGCCGGTTTGGGGGGCAACACTGAAGCTTTCTTT. Full variable domain (rest looked up from reference TRBV5-1 and TRBJ1-1): KAGVTQTPRYLIKTRGQQVTLSCSPISGHRSVSWYQQTPGQGLQFLFEYFSETQRNKGNFPGRFSGRQFSNSRSEMNVSTLELGDSALYLCASSLAGLGGNTEAFFGQGTRLTVV.

V usage is TRBV19 and J usage is TRBJ1-1; D perhaps matches TRBD1 (5 bases). The CDR3 runs to 12 residues. Per germline, CDR1 LNHDA and CDR2 SQIVND (reference sequence). The V and J ends lost 8 bases and 7 bases respectively, with 14 bases between them. Written as DNA, the CDR3 is TGTGCCAGTGTCGGGACTGCTGATGAAGCTTTCTTT. Its translation is CASVGTADEAFF.

This rearrangement joins TRBV5-1 to TRBJ1-1, with D uncertain. The CDR3 is 14 residues long. In germline, CDR1 is SGHRS, CDR2 YFSETQ. Trimming removed 0 bases at V and 10 bases at J, with 16 bases between. The CDR3 coding sequence is TGCGCCAGCAGCTTGGCTCTTAGAGGGTTTTTAGCTTTCTTT. Its protein product is CASSLALRGFLAFF.

The rearrangement joins TRBV19 to TRBJ2-1; 8 bases match TRBD2. With V trimmed by 0 bases and J by 8 bases, 6 bases remained unmatched. CDR3 length: 15 amino acids. From germline, CDR1 is LNHDA and CDR2 SQIVND (reference sequence). CDR3 loop: CASSIDRAGVDEQFF. The DNA of the CDR3 is TGTGCCAGTAGTATAGACCGAGCGGGAGTGGATGAGCAGTTCTTC.

The CDR3 nucleotides read TGTGCCAGCAGTAACCGAAATCAGGGATCCGAGCAGTACTTC. As protein: CASSNRNQGSEQYF. V usage is TRBV6-1 and J usage is TRBJ2-7; D might be TRBD1 (5 bases). Germline assignment: CDR1 MNHNS and CDR2 SASEGT. This CDR3 spans 14 amino acids. The V gene lost 5 bases and the J gene lost 6 bases, with 17 bases spanning the gap.

This chain uses TRBV19 with TRBJ2-5; TRBD1 aligns across 10 bases. The CDR3 runs 15 residues. Germline V gene sequence: CDR1 LNHDA, CDR2 SQIVND (reference sequence). Trimming took 7 bases from V and 3 from J; bases not matched to a gene: 8. The chain's CDR3 is CASTSSGTGEETQYF. The CDR3 DNA reads TGTGCCAGTACCTCGTCCGGGACAGGGGAAGAGACCCAGTACTTC.

The J gene is TRBJ2-7, the V gene TRBV5-1; 9 bases fit TRBD2. The CDR3 runs 16 residues. V was pared by 1 base and J by 2 bases, with 7 bases of the junction left unmatched. Germline CDR1 is SGHRS and CDR2 is YFSETQ. The CDR3 spells CASSLQPSGNTYEQYF. In nucleotides, the CDR3 is TGCGCCAGCAGCTTGCAACCTAGCGGGAACACCTACGAGCAGTACTTC.

The J gene is TRBJ1-6, the V gene TRBV28; 11 bases match TRBD1. The V gene's germline CDR1 is MDHEN and CDR2 SYDVKM. CDR3 size: 15 residues. V gave up 2 bases and J gave up 15 bases; unmatched junction bases: 9. The CDR3 nucleotides read TGTGCCAGCAGTTTACCTATCCCGGGACAGGGGGGCCTCCACTTT. It yields the protein CASSLPIPGQGGLHF.

The genes are TRBV28 and TRBJ1-1; D is unclear. Germline V gene sequence: CDR1 MDHEN, CDR2 SYDVKM. The CDR3 runs 14 residues. The V gene lost 3 bases and the J gene lost 6 bases, with 14 bases spanning the gap. This CDR3 is CASSFPVVGAEAFF. The CDR3 DNA follows: TGTGCCAGCAGTTTCCCGGTGGTCGGGGCTGAAGCTTTCTTT.

This chain links TRBV15 with TRBJ1-4; D possibly corresponds to TRBD1 (6 bases). V was shortened by 5 bases and J by 3 bases, with 10 bases between the two germline ends. This CDR3 has 14 amino acids. Per the germline V gene, CDR1 is LNHNV and CDR2 is YYDKDF (reference sequence). In DNA form, the CDR3 reads TGTGCCACCAGCCCAGGGGTTGCTAATGAAAAACTGTTTTTT. Encoded protein: CATSPGVANEKLFF.

This clone was counted a single time. V usage is TRBV7-9 and J usage is TRBJ2-3; 7 nucleotides align to TRBD1. From germline, CDR1 is SEHNR and CDR2 FQNEAQ (reference sequence). The CDR3 covers 16 residues. After removal of 2 bases from V and 4 bases from J, the junction contained 9 bases not matched to a gene. CDR3 nucleotides: TGTGCCAGCAGCTTATCGAGGGGGCCGGTCCCAGATACGCAGTATTTT. It yields the protein CASSLSRGPVPDTQYF. The complete variable domain, with remaining parts taken from reference TRBV7-9 and TRBJ2-3, reads DTGVSQNPRHKITKRGQNVTFRCDPISEHNRLYWYRQTLGQGPEFLTYFQNEAQLEKSRLLSDRFSAERPKGSFSTLEIQRTEQGDSAMYLCASSLSRGPVPDTQYFGPGTRLTVL.

This chain connects TRBV6-5 to TRBJ2-3; 7 nucleotides match TRBD1. The CDR3 covers 14 residues. V trimming: 6 bases; J trimming: 1 base; junction bases outside the gene matches: 4. The germline V gene encodes CDR1 MNHEY and CDR2 SVGAGI. CDR3 sequence reads: CASRQTGGTDTQYF. CDR3 coding DNA: TGTGCCAGCAGACAAACAGGGGGCACAGATACGCAGTATTTT.

The V call is TRBV28, the J call TRBJ1-1; no reliable D call. Trimming cost V 4 bases and J 11 bases, with 11 bases left between them. In germline, CDR1 is MDHEN, CDR2 SYDVKM. This CDR3 is built from 11 residues. The CDR3 DNA is TGTGCCAGCAGTTCGCGCCTATCGGCTTTCTTT. The encoded protein is CASSSRLSAFF.